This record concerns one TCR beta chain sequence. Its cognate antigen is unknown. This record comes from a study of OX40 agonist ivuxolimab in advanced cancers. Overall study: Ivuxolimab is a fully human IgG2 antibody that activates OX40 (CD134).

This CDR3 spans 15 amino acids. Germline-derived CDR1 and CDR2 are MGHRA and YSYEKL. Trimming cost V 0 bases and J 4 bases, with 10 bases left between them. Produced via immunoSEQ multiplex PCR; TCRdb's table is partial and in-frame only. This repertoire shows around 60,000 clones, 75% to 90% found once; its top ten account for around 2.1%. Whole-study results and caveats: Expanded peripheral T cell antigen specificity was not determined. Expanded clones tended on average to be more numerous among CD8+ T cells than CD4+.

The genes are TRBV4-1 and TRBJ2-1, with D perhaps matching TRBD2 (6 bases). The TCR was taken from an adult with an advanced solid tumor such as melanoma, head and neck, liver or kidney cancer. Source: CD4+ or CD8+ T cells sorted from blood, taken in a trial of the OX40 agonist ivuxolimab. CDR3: CASSQDGTLYNEQFF. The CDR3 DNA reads TGCGCCAGCAGCCAAGACGGGACTTTATACAATGAGCAGTTCTTC.